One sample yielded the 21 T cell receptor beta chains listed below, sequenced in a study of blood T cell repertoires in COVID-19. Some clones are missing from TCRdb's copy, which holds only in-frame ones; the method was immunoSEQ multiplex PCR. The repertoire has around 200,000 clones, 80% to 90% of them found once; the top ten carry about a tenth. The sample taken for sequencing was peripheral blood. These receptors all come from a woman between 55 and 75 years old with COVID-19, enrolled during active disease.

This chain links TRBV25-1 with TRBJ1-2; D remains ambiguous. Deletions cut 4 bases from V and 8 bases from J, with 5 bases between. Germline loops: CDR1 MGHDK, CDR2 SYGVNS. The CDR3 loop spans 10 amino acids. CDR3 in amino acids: CASSGRGYTF. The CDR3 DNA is TGTGCCAGCAGTGGCAGGGGCTACACCTTC.

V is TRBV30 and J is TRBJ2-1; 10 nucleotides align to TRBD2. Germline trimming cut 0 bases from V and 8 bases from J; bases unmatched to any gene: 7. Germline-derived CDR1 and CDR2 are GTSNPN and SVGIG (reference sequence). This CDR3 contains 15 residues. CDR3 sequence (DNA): TGTGCCTGGAGTGTATTTAGCGGGAGGAGCTATGAGCAGTTCTTC. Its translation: CAWSVFSGRSYEQFF.

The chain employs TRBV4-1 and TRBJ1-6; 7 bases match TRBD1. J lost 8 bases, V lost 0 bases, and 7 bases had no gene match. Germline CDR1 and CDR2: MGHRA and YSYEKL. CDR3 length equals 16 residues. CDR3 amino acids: CASSQDHGRGDSPLHF. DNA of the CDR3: TGCGCCAGCAGCCAAGATCACGGCAGGGGGGATTCACCCCTCCACTTT.

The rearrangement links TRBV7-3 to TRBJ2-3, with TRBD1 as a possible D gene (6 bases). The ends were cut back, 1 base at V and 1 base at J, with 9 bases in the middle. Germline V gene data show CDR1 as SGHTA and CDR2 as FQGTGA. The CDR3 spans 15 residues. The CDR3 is CASSLSQGRTDTQYF. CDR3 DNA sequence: TGTGCCAGCAGCTTAAGCCAGGGGCGCACAGATACGCAGTATTTT.

The CDR3 DNA reads as TGTGCCAGCAGCACTTCCGGGAGAGTCTCTAATGGCTACACCTTC. Translated, it gives CASSTSGRVSNGYTF. The gene calls are TRBV7-9 and TRBJ1-2; no firm D call. Germline V gives CDR1 SEHNR, CDR2 FQNEAQ (reference sequence). There are 15 residues in the CDR3. V was cut by 5 bases and J by 6 bases, with 19 bases left in between.

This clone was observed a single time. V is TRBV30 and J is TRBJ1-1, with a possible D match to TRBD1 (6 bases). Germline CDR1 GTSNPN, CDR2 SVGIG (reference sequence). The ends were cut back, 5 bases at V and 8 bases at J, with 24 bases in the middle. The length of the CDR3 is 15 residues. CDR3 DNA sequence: TGTGCCTGGGATATACGAACAGGGACGTTCGGAGAAGCTTTCTTT. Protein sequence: CAWDIRTGTFGEAFF.

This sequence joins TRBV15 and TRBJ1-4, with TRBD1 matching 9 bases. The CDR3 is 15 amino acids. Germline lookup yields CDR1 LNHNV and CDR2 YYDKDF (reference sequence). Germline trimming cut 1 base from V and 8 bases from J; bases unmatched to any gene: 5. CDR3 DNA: TGTGCCACCAGCAGAGGGACAGGGGTGGTCGAAAAACTGTTTTTT. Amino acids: CATSRGTGVVEKLFF.

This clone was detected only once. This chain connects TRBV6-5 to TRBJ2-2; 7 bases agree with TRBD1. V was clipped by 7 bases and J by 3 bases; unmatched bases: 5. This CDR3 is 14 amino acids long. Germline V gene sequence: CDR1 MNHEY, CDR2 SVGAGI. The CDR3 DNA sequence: TGTGCCAGCAACAGGGGACGGGACACCGGGGAGCTGTTTTTT. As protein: CASNRGRDTGELFF.

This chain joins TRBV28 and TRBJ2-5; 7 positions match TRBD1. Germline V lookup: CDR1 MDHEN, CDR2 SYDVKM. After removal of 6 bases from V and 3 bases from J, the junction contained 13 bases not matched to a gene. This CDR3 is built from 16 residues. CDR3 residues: CASSTITGTDEETQYF. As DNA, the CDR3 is TGTGCCAGCAGCACGATCACGGGGACAGACGAAGAGACCCAGTACTTC.

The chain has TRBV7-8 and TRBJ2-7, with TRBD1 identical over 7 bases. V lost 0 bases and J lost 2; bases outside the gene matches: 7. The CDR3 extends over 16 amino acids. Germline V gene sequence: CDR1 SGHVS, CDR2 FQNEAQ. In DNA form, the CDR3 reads TGTGCCAGCAGCTTAGCGTGGGACAGTAAAACCTACGAGCAGTACTTC. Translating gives CASSLAWDSKTYEQYF.

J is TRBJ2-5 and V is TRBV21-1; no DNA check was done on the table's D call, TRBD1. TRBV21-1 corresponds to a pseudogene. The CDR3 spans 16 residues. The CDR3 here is CASSRYEGARQETQYF. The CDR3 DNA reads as TGTGCCAGCAGTAGGTATGAGGGGGCGCGCCAAGAGACCCAGTACTTC.

CDR3 DNA: TGTGCCAGCAGCCAGTGGAGTGATTATCAGCCCCAGCATTTT. Protein: CASSQWSDYQPQHF. V usage is TRBV28 and J usage is TRBJ1-5; no firm D call. Germline CDR1 and CDR2: MDHEN and SYDVKM. V dropped 6 bases and J dropped 5 bases, with 14 bases sitting between them. This CDR3 is built from 14 residues.

In DNA, the CDR3 is TGCAGCGTTGAACGTAAGAACACTGAAGCTTTCTTT. Its protein product is CSVERKNTEAFF. This chain links TRBV29-1 with TRBJ1-1; D is unresolved. The germline V gene encodes CDR1 SQVTM and CDR2 ANQGSEA. This CDR3 is 12 amino acids long. The germline V and J ends were trimmed by 2 bases and 1 base, with 5 bases remaining between them.

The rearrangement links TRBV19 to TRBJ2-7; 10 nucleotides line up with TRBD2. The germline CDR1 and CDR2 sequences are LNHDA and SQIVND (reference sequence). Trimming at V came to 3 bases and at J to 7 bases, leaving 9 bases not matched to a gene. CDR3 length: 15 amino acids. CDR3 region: CASSMMASGSGEQYF. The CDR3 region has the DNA TGTGCCAGTAGTATGATGGCTAGCGGGAGTGGTGAGCAGTACTTC.

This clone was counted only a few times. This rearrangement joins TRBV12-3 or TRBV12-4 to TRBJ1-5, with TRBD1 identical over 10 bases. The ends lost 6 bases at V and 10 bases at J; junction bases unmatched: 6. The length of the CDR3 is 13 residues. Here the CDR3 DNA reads TGTGCCAGCAGCTACGGGACAGGGGTCCCCCAGCATTTT. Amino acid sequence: CASSYGTGVPQHF.

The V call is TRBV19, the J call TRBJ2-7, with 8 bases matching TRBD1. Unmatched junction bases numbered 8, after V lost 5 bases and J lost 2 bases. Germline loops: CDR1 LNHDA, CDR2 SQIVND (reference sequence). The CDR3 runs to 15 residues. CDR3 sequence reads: CASSPRDRPTYEQYF. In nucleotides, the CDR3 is TGTGCCAGTAGTCCCCGGGACAGGCCGACCTACGAGCAGTACTTC.

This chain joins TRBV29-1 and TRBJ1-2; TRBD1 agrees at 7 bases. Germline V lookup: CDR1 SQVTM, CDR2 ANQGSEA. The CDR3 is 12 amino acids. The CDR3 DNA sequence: TGCATAGTGGACGGACAGGAGCGTGGCTACACCTTC. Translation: CIVDGQERGYTF.

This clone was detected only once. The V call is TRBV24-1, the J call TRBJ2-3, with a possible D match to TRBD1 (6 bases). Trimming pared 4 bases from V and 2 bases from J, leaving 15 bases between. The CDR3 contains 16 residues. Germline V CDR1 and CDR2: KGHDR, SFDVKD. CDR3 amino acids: CATSDPGTSHTDTQYF. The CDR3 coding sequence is TGTGCCACCAGTGACCCAGGGACATCTCACACAGATACGCAGTATTTT.

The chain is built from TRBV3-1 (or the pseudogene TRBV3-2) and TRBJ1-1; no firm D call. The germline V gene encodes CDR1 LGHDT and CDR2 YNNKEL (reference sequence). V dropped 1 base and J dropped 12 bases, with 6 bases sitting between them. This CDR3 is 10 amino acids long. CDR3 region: CASSQGGTFF. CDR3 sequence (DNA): TGTGCCAGCAGCCAAGGAGGGACTTTCTTT.

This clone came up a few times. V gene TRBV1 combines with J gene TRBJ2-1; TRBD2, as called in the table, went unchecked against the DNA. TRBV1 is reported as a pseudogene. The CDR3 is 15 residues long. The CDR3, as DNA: TGCACCAGCAGCCCTCTAGCGGGAGTAGGCAATGAGCAGTTCTTC. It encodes CTSSPLAGVGNEQFF.

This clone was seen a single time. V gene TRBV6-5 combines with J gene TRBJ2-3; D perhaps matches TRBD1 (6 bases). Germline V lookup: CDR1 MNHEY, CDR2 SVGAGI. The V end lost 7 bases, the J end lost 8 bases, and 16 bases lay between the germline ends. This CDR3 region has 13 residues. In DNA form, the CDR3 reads TGTGCCAGCACCAGGGGTCGTTTGGGTACGCAGTATTTT. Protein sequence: CASTRGRLGTQYF.